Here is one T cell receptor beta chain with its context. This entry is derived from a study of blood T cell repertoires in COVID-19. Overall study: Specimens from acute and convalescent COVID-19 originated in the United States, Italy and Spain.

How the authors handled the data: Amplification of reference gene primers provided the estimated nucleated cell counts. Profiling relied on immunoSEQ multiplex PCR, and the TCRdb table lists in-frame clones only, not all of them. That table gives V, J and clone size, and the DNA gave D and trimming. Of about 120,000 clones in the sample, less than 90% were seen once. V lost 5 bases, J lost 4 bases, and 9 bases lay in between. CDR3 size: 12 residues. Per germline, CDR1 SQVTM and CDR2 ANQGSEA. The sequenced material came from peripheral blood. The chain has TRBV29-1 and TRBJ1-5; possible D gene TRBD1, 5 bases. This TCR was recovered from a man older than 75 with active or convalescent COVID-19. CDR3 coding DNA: TGCAGCGTTCAGGGTTATAATCAGCCCCAGCATTTT. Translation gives CSVQGYNQPQHF.